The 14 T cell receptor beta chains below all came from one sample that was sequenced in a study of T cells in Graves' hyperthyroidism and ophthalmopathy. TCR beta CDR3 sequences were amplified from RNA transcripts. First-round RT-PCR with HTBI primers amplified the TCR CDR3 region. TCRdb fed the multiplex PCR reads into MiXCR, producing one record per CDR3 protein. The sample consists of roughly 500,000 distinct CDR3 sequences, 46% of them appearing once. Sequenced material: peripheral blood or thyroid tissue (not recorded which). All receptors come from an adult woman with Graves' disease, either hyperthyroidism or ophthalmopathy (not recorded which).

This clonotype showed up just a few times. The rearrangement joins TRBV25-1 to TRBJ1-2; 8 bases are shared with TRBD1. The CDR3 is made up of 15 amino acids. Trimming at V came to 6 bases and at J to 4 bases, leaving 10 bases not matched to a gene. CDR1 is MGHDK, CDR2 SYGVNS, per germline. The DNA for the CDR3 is TGTGCCAGCAGCCAAGACGCCGGACAGGGCTATGGCTACACCTTC. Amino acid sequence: CASSQDAGQGYGYTF.

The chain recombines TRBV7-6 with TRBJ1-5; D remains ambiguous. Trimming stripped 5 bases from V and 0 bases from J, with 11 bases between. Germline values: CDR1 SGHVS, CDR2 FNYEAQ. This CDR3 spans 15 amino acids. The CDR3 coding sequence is TGTGCCAGCAGCCCGCGTCCAGGTAGCAATCAGCCCCAGCATTTT. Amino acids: CASSPRPGSNQPQHF. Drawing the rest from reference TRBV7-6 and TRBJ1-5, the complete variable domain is GAGVSQSPRYKVTKRGQDVALRCDPISGHVSLYWYRQALGQGPEFLTYFNYEAQQDKSGLPNDRFSAERPEGSISTLTIQRTEQRDSAMYRCASSPRPGSNQPQHFGDGTRLSIL.

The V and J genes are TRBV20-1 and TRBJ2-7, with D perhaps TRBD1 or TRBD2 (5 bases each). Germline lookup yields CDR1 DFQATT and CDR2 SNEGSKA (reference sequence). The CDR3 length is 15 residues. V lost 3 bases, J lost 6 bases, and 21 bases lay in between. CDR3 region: CSASGASRGNSEQYF. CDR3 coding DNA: TGCAGTGCTAGTGGGGCTAGCCGTGGGAATAGCGAGCAGTACTTC.

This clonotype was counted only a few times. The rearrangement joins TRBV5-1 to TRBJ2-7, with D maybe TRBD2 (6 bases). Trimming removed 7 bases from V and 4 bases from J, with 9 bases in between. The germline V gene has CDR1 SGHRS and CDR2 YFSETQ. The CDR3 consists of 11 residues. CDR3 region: CASPGLYEQYF. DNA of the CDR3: TGCGCCAGCCCGGGACTTTACGAGCAGTACTTC.

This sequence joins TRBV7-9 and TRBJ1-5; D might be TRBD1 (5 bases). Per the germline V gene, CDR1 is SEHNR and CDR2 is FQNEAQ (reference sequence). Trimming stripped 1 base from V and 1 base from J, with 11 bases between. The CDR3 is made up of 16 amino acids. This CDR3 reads CASSLGNWDSNQPQHF. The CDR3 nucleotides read TGTGCCAGCAGCTTAGGGAACTGGGACAGCAATCAGCCCCAGCATTTT.

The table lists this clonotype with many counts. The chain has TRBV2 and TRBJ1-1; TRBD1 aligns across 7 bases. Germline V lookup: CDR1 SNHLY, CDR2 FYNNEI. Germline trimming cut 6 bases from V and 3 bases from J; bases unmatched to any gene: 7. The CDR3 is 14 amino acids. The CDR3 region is CASRGRTGYTEAFF. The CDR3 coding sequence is TGTGCCAGCAGGGGTCGGACAGGATACACTGAAGCTTTCTTT. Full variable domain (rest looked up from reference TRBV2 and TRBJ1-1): EPEVTQTPSHQVTQMGQEVILRCVPISNHLYFYWYRQILGQKVEFLVSFYNNEISEKSEIFDDQFSVERPDGSNFTLKIRSTKLEDSAMYFCASRGRTGYTEAFFGQGTRLTVV.

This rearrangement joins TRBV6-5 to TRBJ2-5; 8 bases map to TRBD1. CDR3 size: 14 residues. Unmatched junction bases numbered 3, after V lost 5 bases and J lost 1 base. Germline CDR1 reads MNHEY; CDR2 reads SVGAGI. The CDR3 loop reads CASSQDRAQETQYF. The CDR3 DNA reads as TGTGCCAGCAGTCAGGACAGGGCCCAAGAGACCCAGTACTTC.

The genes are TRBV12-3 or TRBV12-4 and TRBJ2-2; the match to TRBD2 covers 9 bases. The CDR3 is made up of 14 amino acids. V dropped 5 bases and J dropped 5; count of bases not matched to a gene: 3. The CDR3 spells CASSPAGGTGELFF. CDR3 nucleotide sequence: TGTGCCAGCAGTCCAGCGGGGGGTACCGGGGAGCTGTTTTTT.

CDR3 in DNA: TGCAGCGTGGTCCGGGCTACAGCAGTTCGTGGCTACACCTTC. Amino acids: CSVVRATAVRGYTF. The genes are TRBV29-1 and TRBJ1-2, with D unresolved. The V end was cut by 6 bases, the J end by 7 bases, with 21 bases between. The CDR3 contains 14 residues. CDR1 is SQVTM and CDR2 is ANQGSEA in the germline V gene. Together with reference TRBV29-1 and TRBJ1-2, the CDR3 gives the full variable domain: SAVISQKPSRDICQRGTSLTIQCQVDSQVTMMFWYRQQPGQSLTLIATANQGSEATYESGFVIDKFPISRPNLTFSTLTVSNMSPEDSSIYLCSVVRATAVRGYTFGSGTRLTVV.

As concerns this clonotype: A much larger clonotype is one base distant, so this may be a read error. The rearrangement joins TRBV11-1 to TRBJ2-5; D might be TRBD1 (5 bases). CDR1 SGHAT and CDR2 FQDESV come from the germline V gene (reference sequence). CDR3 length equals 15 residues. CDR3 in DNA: TGTGCCAGCAGCTTAGCGCGGACAAAGAAAGAGGCCCAGTACTTC. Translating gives CASSLARTKKEAQYF.

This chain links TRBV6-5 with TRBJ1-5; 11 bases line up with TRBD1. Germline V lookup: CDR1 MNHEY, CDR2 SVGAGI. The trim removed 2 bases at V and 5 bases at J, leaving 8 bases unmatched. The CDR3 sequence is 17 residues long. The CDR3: CASSYGQGAGGDQPQHF. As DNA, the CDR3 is TGTGCCAGCAGTTACGGACAGGGGGCCGGCGGCGATCAGCCCCAGCATTTT.

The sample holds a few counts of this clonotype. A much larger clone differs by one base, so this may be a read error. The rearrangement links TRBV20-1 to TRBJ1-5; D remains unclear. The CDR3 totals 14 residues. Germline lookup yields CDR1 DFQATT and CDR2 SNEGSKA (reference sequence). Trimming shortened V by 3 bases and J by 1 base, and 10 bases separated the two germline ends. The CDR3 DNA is TGCAGTGCTAGGGGAAGTTGGAGCAATCAGCCCCAGCATTTT. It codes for CSARGSWSNQPQHF.

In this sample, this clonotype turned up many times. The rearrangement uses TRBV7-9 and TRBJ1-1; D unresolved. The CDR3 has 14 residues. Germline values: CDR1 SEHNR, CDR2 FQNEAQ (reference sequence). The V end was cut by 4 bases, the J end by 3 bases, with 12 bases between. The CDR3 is CASSSSGPYTEAFF. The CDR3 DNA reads TGTGCCAGCAGCTCCAGCGGACCCTACACTGAAGCTTTCTTT.

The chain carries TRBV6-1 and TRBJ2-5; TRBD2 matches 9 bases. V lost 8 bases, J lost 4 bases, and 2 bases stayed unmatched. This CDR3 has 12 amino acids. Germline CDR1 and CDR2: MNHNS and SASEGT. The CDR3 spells CASVAGVETQYF. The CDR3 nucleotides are TGTGCCAGCGTAGCGGGAGTAGAGACCCAGTACTTC.